Listed below are T cell receptor beta chains from one sample, sequenced in a study of cytomegalovirus exposure and HLA in healthy donors. Using immunoSEQ multiplex PCR, the repertoire was profiled, and TCRdb retains in-frame clones only, with some absent. The sample lists under 150,000 clones; roughly 89% were seen once. Sequenced material: PBMCs. Source of these receptors: a woman aged 30 to 39 in good health and CMV-seronegative. CDR3s include the opening cysteine and the closing phenylalanine or tryptophan. D genes are given only for firm matches. Some rows have no size entry. The others give once, few or many, or a class for an expanded clone.

v_call: TRBV6-5
clone_size: NA
j_call: TRBJ2-7
d_call: TRBD1
cdr3_aa: CASSFSGQWTYEQYF
cdr3_nt: TGTGCCAGCAGTTTCTCGGGACAGTGGACGTACGAGCAGTACTTC

v_call: TRBV6-1
clone_size: NA
j_call: TRBJ2-3
d_call: NA
cdr3_aa: CASSAGGPTDTQYF
cdr3_nt: TGTGCCAGCAGTGCGGGGGGCCCCACAGATACGCAGTATTTT

v_call: TRBV27
clone_size: once
j_call: TRBJ2-1
d_call: TRBD2
cdr3_aa: CASREGGFNNEQFF
cdr3_nt: TGTGCCAGCCGGGAGGGGGGCTTCAACAATGAGCAGTTCTTC

v_call: TRBV14
clone_size: NA
j_call: TRBJ2-1
d_call: NA
cdr3_aa: CASSHTAGEQFF
cdr3_nt: TGTGCCAGCAGCCACACCGCGGGGGAGCAGTTCTTC

v_call: TRBV6-5
clone_size: once
j_call: TRBJ2-3
d_call: TRBD2
cdr3_aa: CASSYSTSGSTDTQYF
cdr3_nt: TGTGCCAGCAGTTACTCGACTAGCGGGAGCACAGATACGCAGTATTTT

v_call: TRBV28
clone_size: once
j_call: TRBJ2-7
d_call: NA
cdr3_aa: CASSRGINEQYF
cdr3_nt: TGTGCCAGCAGCCGCGGGATCAACGAGCAGTACTTC

v_call: TRBV4-2
clone_size: NA
j_call: TRBJ2-7
d_call: NA
cdr3_aa: CASSQGVSGLVYEQYF
cdr3_nt: TGTGCCAGCAGCCAAGGAGTTAGCGGTCTGGTCTACGAGCAGTACTTC

v_call: TRBV28
clone_size: NA
j_call: TRBJ1-5
d_call: TRBD1
cdr3_aa: CASRQGPSNQPQHF
cdr3_nt: TGTGCCAGCAGACAGGGGCCCTCCAATCAGCCCCAGCATTTT

v_call: TRBV10-3
clone_size: NA
j_call: TRBJ1-2
d_call: NA
cdr3_aa: CAITPRQGNLYGYTF
cdr3_nt: TGTGCCATCACCCCACGGCAGGGGAACCTCTATGGCTACACCTTC

v_call: TRBV2
clone_size: NA
j_call: TRBJ1-1
d_call: TRBD1
cdr3_aa: CASLVTGAKEAFF
cdr3_nt: TGTGCCAGCTTGGTGACAGGGGCGAAGGAAGCTTTCTTT

v_call: TRBV18
clone_size: NA
j_call: TRBJ1-3
d_call: TRBD1
cdr3_aa: CASTGQLSSGNTIYF
cdr3_nt: TGTGCCAGCACGGGACAGCTTAGCTCTGGAAACACCATATATTTT

v_call: TRBV7-2
clone_size: NA
j_call: TRBJ2-4
d_call: TRBD1
cdr3_aa: CASSYQDRPKNIQYF
cdr3_nt: TGTGCCAGCAGCTACCAGGACAGGCCAAAAAACATTCAGTACTTC

v_call: TRBV19
clone_size: NA
j_call: TRBJ1-2
d_call: NA
cdr3_aa: CASSMSPTNYGYTF
cdr3_nt: TGTGCCAGTAGTATGAGCCCAACGAACTATGGCTACACCTTC

v_call: TRBV5-1
clone_size: NA
j_call: TRBJ2-6
d_call: TRBD1
cdr3_aa: CASSNTGAGANVLTF
cdr3_nt: TGCGCCAGCAGCAACACAGGGGCTGGGGCCAACGTCCTGACTTTC

v_call: TRBV6-5
clone_size: NA
j_call: TRBJ1-1
d_call: NA
cdr3_aa: CASSYSSRLNTEAFF
cdr3_nt: TGTGCCAGCAGTTACTCGTCCAGACTAAACACTGAAGCTTTCTTT

v_call: TRBV29-1
clone_size: NA
j_call: TRBJ2-7
d_call: TRBD2
cdr3_aa: CSVVPSGRIYEQYF
cdr3_nt: TGCAGCGTTGTACCCAGCGGGAGGATCTACGAGCAGTACTTC